These T cell receptor beta chains were read from a single sample in a study of blood T cell repertoires in COVID-19. Only in-frame clones appear in the TCRdb table, and some are missing; sequencing was by immunoSEQ multiplex PCR. This table has approximately 210,000 clones, 84% appearing once. Sequencing input: peripheral blood. These receptors were taken from a woman in her fifties or sixties with active or convalescent COVID-19. Each CDR3 is given without its conserved first and last residue.

CDR3 protein: ASSDNHQPQH
J gene: TRBJ1-5
V gene: TRBV19

CDR3 protein: ASSRGRLNTEAF
J gene: TRBJ1-1
V gene: TRBV18

CDR3 protein: ASSLGSGVSTDTQY
J gene: TRBJ2-3
V gene: TRBV5-1

CDR3 protein: ASYQDRGELF
J gene: TRBJ2-2
V gene: TRBV5-1

CDR3 protein: ASSGSAGSYNEQF
J gene: TRBJ2-1
V gene: TRBV19

CDR3 protein: ASRMGTASGNTIY
J gene: TRBJ1-3
V gene: TRBV19

CDR3 protein: ASSATGGPNYGYT
J gene: TRBJ1-2
V gene: TRBV28

CDR3 protein: ASSLVGGTGIGLDEQF
J gene: TRBJ2-1
V gene: TRBV13

CDR3 protein: ASGLQGIYGYT
J gene: TRBJ1-2
V gene: TRBV7-2

CDR3 protein: ASSLMDSQETQY
J gene: TRBJ2-5
V gene: TRBV5-1

CDR3 protein: ASSRDTAQETQY
J gene: TRBJ2-5
V gene: TRBV6-5

CDR3 protein: ATGPGTGNSNQPQH
J gene: TRBJ1-5
V gene: TRBV19

CDR3 protein: ASSLGGGNQPQH
J gene: TRBJ1-5
V gene: TRBV7-2

CDR3 protein: ASSPTGRNTEAF
J gene: TRBJ1-1
V gene: TRBV5-4

CDR3 protein: ATSRDRGRQVGQPQH
J gene: TRBJ1-5
V gene: TRBV15

CDR3 protein: ASGLFTGTGHYGYT
J gene: TRBJ1-2
V gene: TRBV12-5

CDR3 protein: ASSLGRTNSYEQY
J gene: TRBJ2-7
V gene: TRBV5-6

CDR3 protein: ASKKGGSNQPQH
J gene: TRBJ1-5
V gene: TRBV28

CDR3 protein: ASSLGLAGFEQY
J gene: TRBJ2-7
V gene: TRBV5-6

CDR3 protein: ATSDWGQGARAF
J gene: TRBJ1-1
V gene: TRBV24-1

CDR3 protein: ASSSGTADQPQH
J gene: TRBJ1-5
V gene: TRBV19

CDR3 protein: ASSYFPGQRMNTEAF
J gene: TRBJ1-1
V gene: TRBV19

CDR3 protein: ASSEGTGSSPLH
J gene: TRBJ1-6
V gene: TRBV10-1

CDR3 protein: ASSPRGQGATGANVLT
J gene: TRBJ2-6
V gene: TRBV7-2

CDR3 protein: ASSQVGSSIYSGANVLT
J gene: TRBJ2-6
V gene: TRBV4-2

CDR3 protein: ASSEYEGLGTGGAGYT
J gene: TRBJ1-2
V gene: TRBV25-1